This entry lists 30 T cell receptor beta chains sequenced from one sample in a study of blood T cell repertoires in COVID-19. Only in-frame clones appear in the TCRdb table, and some are missing; sequencing was by immunoSEQ multiplex PCR. The table records about 68,000 clones, about 90% of them present only once. Sample: peripheral blood. Receptors originate from a man aged 50 to 60 with COVID-19, enrolled during active disease.

The chain links TRBV2 to TRBJ1-5, with 8 positions matching TRBD1. With 7 bases clipped from V and 6 bases from J, the junction kept 8 bases outside the gene matches. Germline V gives CDR1 SNHLY, CDR2 FYNNEI. The CDR3 has 14 residues. The CDR3 loop reads CASNTYTGGQPQHF. As DNA, the CDR3 is TGTGCCAGCAACACCTATACAGGGGGTCAGCCCCAGCATTTT.

V usage is TRBV7-8 and J usage is TRBJ1-2; TRBD1 might be the D (6 bases). Germline V lookup: CDR1 SGHVS, CDR2 FQNEAQ. CDR3 length equals 14 residues. The V gene lost 3 bases and the J gene lost 0 bases, with 8 bases spanning the gap. CDR3 DNA sequence: TGTGCCAGCAGCTTGGACAGTCCTAACTATGGCTACACCTTC. It is translated as CASSLDSPNYGYTF.

The V and J genes are TRBV19 and TRBJ1-1; D is unclear. With 3 bases removed from V and 6 bases from J, the gap between germline ends came to 14 bases. The CDR3 contains 14 residues. The germline V gene has CDR1 LNHDA and CDR2 SQIVND (reference sequence). CDR3 region: CASSMDLSGAEAFF. The CDR3 region has the DNA TGTGCCAGTAGTATGGACCTCTCCGGGGCTGAAGCTTTCTTT.

V and J are TRBV18 and TRBJ1-1, with D perhaps matching TRBD1 (5 bases). The CDR3 runs 13 residues. Per the germline V gene, CDR1 is KGHSH and CDR2 is LQKENI. The germline V and J ends were trimmed by 2 bases and 4 bases, with 8 bases remaining between them. This CDR3 is CASSPAGGTEAFF. The CDR3 DNA is TGTGCCAGCTCACCAGCGGGGGGCACTGAAGCTTTCTTT.

The genes are TRBV6-5 and TRBJ2-7, with a possible D match to TRBD2 (6 bases). The CDR3 runs to 14 residues. CDR1 MNHEY and CDR2 SVGAGI come from the germline V gene. V lost 4 bases, J lost 3 bases, and 13 bases lay in between. The CDR3 protein is CASSLAVEFYEQYF. The CDR3 DNA is TGTGCCAGCAGTTTAGCGGTAGAATTCTACGAGCAGTACTTC.

The genes are TRBV28 and TRBJ1-2; 7 bases map to TRBD1. J gave up 0 bases and V 5 bases, and 6 bases lay outside the gene matches. The CDR3 runs to 15 residues. The germline V gene encodes CDR1 MDHEN and CDR2 SYDVKM. CDR3 amino acids: CASSPQQGSNYGYTF. The CDR3 DNA is TGTGCCAGCAGTCCCCAACAGGGGTCTAACTATGGCTACACCTTC.

The rearrangement joins TRBV28 to TRBJ2-7; TRBD1 aligns across 8 bases. CDR3 length: 15 residues. Germline V lookup: CDR1 MDHEN, CDR2 SYDVKM. V shed 6 bases, J shed 1 base, and the junction held 8 bases outside the gene matches. This chain's CDR3 is CASSEPGQASYEQYF. The CDR3, as DNA: TGTGCCAGCAGCGAACCGGGACAGGCGTCCTACGAGCAGTACTTC.

The rearrangement uses TRBV5-5 and TRBJ2-5; D ambiguous. Trimming took 0 bases from V and 5 from J, leaving 20 bases between them. Germline CDR1 SGHKS, CDR2 YYEKEE (reference sequence). CDR3 length: 17 amino acids. CDR3 protein: CASSLGARSGFAETQYF. CDR3 sequence (DNA): TGTGCCAGCAGCTTGGGTGCGCGGAGTGGGTTTGCGGAGACCCAGTACTTC.

The chain couples TRBV9 to TRBJ2-7, with TRBD1 identical over 9 bases. The CDR3 length is 14 residues. Germline V gene lookup returns CDR1 SGDLS and CDR2 YYNGEE. Unmatched junction bases numbered 7, after V lost 3 bases and J lost 6 bases. This CDR3 reads CASSAGQGHSEQYF. The CDR3 DNA reads as TGTGCCAGCAGCGCGGGACAGGGACATTCCGAGCAGTACTTC.

The rearrangement joins TRBV21-1 to TRBJ2-2; the D call TRBD1 from the table was never checked on the DNA. TRBV21-1 is labeled a pseudogene. This CDR3 has 16 amino acids. CDR3 loop: CASSKTTGRNTGELFF. DNA of the CDR3: TGTGCCAGCAGCAAAACCACAGGACGAAACACCGGGGAGCTGTTTTTT.

The gene calls are TRBV4-3 and TRBJ2-6, with D possibly TRBD2 on 6 matching bases. In germline, CDR1 is LGHNA, CDR2 YSLEER. V lost 0 bases, J lost 2 bases, and 8 bases lay in between. The CDR3 extends over 16 amino acids. For the CDR3, the DNA is TGCGCCAGCAGCCAAGATGGAGGGGCTGGGGCCAACGTCCTGACTTTC. It yields the protein CASSQDGGAGANVLTF.

The rearrangement uses TRBV5-5 and TRBJ2-7, with 14 bases matching TRBD2. The CDR3 contains 15 residues. V lost 5 bases and J lost 3; bases outside the gene matches: 4. Germline lookup yields CDR1 SGHKS and CDR2 YYEKEE (reference sequence). The CDR3 bases are TGTGCCAGCAGGCGAGGGACTAGCGGGAGCTACGAGCAGTACTTC. It is translated as CASRRGTSGSYEQYF.

The gene calls are TRBV4-2 and TRBJ2-1; 10 nucleotides match TRBD2. The germline V gene encodes CDR1 LGHNA and CDR2 YNFKEQ. This CDR3 region has 16 residues. The ends lost 3 bases at V and 7 bases at J; junction bases unmatched: 9. CDR3 sequence: CASSHDQREGLNEQFF. As DNA, the CDR3 is TGTGCCAGCAGCCACGATCAGCGGGAGGGCCTTAATGAGCAGTTCTTC.

This clone was picked up one time. The rearrangement uses TRBV6-5 and TRBJ2-3, with D tentatively TRBD2 (6 bases). The germline V gene has CDR1 MNHEY and CDR2 SVGAGI. The CDR3 extends over 15 amino acids. V lost 5 bases, J lost 2 bases, and 14 bases lay in between. CDR3: CASSPLGRFTDTQYF. DNA of the CDR3: TGTGCCAGCAGTCCGTTGGGGAGGTTCACAGATACGCAGTATTTT.

The chain recombines TRBV11-2 with TRBJ1-2, with TRBD1 matching over 10 bases. The CDR3 has 15 residues. Trimming removed 2 bases from V and 8 bases from J; junction bases left unmatched: 8. Germline CDR1 SGHAT, CDR2 FQNNGV. In nucleotides, the CDR3 is TGTGCCAGCAGCTTATCGGACAGGGGGACGTCAGGCTACACCTTC. Protein product: CASSLSDRGTSGYTF.

The genes are TRBV29-1 and TRBJ2-1; TRBD2 aligns across 7 bases. There are 14 residues in the CDR3. From germline, CDR1 is SQVTM and CDR2 ANQGSEA. Trimming at V came to 5 bases and at J to 2 bases, leaving 6 bases not matched to a gene. For the CDR3, the DNA is TGCAGCGTTATATGGGGGGGGACCTACAATGAGCAGTTCTTC. Amino acid sequence: CSVIWGGTYNEQFF.

This chain links TRBV24-1 with TRBJ1-1, with 9 positions matching TRBD1. The CDR3 loop spans 15 amino acids. Germline V gene data show CDR1 as KGHDR and CDR2 as SFDVKD. The J segment lost 1 base and the V segment lost 3 bases, leaving 2 bases of the junction unmatched. DNA of the CDR3: TGTGCCACCAGTGATCCGGGACAGGGGAACACTGAAGCTTTCTTT. Residues: CATSDPGQGNTEAFF.

The V gene is TRBV7-9, the J gene TRBJ2-7, with D perhaps TRBD2 (6 bases). Germline-derived CDR1 and CDR2 are SEHNR and FQNEAQ (reference sequence). This CDR3 is 16 amino acids long. With 5 bases removed from V and 2 bases from J, the gap between germline ends came to 19 bases. CDR3 loop: CASSHSYSSETYEQYF. In DNA, the CDR3 is TGTGCCAGCAGCCACTCCTACTCTAGCGAGACCTACGAGCAGTACTTC.

J is TRBJ1-1 and V is TRBV19; TRBD1 aligns across 7 bases. The CDR3 sequence is 13 residues long. V shed 5 bases and J 5 bases; nucleotides not matched to a gene: 5. Germline-derived CDR1 and CDR2 are LNHDA and SQIVND (reference sequence). CDR3 nucleotides: TGTGCCAGTAGTTTTACAGGGGATACTGAAGCTTTCTTT. Protein: CASSFTGDTEAFF.

The chain has TRBV30 and TRBJ1-4; D uncertain. Deletions cut 5 bases from V and 8 bases from J, with 9 bases between. The CDR3 consists of 11 residues. From germline, CDR1 is GTSNPN and CDR2 SVGIG (reference sequence). CDR3 in DNA: TGTGCCTGGGGTACTCCCGAAAAACTGTTTTTT. This sequence encodes CAWGTPEKLFF.

The chain uses TRBV12-3 or TRBV12-4 and TRBJ1-5; a possible D gene is TRBD1 (5 bases). The CDR3 covers 13 residues. V gave up 7 bases and J gave up 4 bases, with 11 bases separating them. CDR3 sequence: CASKGQMNQPQHF. CDR3 sequence (DNA): TGTGCCAGCAAGGGGCAGATGAATCAGCCCCAGCATTTT.

This sequence joins TRBV18 and TRBJ2-1, with TRBD1 as a possible D gene (5 bases). The CDR3 spans 16 residues. CDR1 KGHSH and CDR2 LQKENI come from the germline V gene. Trimming cost V 1 base and J 2 bases, with 12 bases left between them. The CDR3 spells CASSPQSRVTYNEQFF. The CDR3 DNA is TGTGCCAGCTCACCACAGTCCAGGGTTACCTACAATGAGCAGTTCTTC.

The chain combines TRBV7-2 with TRBJ2-3; TRBD2 aligns across 7 bases. Germline V lookup: CDR1 SGHTA, CDR2 FQGNSA. Trimming cost V 5 bases and J 4 bases; bases outside gene matches: 15. CDR3 length: 17 residues. CDR3 loop: CASSPRGGGRGADTQYF. CDR3 nucleotide sequence: TGTGCCAGCAGCCCCCGGGGCGGTGGGAGGGGCGCAGATACGCAGTATTTT.

This chain joins TRBV5-6 and TRBJ1-4; 8 bases map to TRBD1. CDR3 length: 15 amino acids. Per germline, CDR1 SGHDT and CDR2 YYEEEE. The V segment lost 4 bases and the J segment 7 bases; nucleotides outside the gene matches: 9. The CDR3 DNA reads as TGTGCCAGCAGCGGAGTCAGGGGGCCAGGTGAAAAACTGTTTTTT. It translates to CASSGVRGPGEKLFF.

DNA of the CDR3: TGCACCAGCAGCCAAGATAGCCAAACAGGGGTCGAGACCCAGTACTTC. It translates to CTSSQDSQTGVETQYF. The rearrangement links TRBV1 to TRBJ2-5; the table gives TRBD1 as D, unverified against the DNA. TRBV1 is listed as a pseudogene. The CDR3 sequence is 16 residues long.

The rearrangement links TRBV14 to TRBJ2-1; weak D call: TRBD1 (5 bases). Deletions cut 1 base from V and 0 bases from J, with 7 bases between. CDR3 length: 15 amino acids. The germline V gene encodes CDR1 SGHDN and CDR2 FVKESK. The CDR3 loop is CASSQGQGSYNEQFF. CDR3 nucleotide sequence: TGTGCCAGCAGCCAAGGGCAGGGCTCCTACAATGAGCAGTTCTTC.

The V call is TRBV11-2, the J call TRBJ2-7; TRBD1 matches at 8 bases. The V segment lost 5 bases and the J segment 1 base; nucleotides outside the gene matches: 16. The CDR3 loop spans 18 amino acids. Germline CDR1 reads SGHAT; CDR2 reads FQNNGV. CDR3 bases: TGTGCCAGCAGCCCGATAGGGGGGATTGGACAGGGTTCCTACGAGCAGTACTTC. It yields the protein CASSPIGGIGQGSYEQYF.

The chain carries TRBV5-1 and TRBJ1-3; D is unclear. V was shortened by 5 bases and J by 4 bases, with 10 bases between the two germline ends. The CDR3 has 13 amino acids. CDR1 SGHRS and CDR2 YFSETQ come from the germline V gene. Here the CDR3 DNA reads TGCGCCAGCAGAAGCGTTGAGGGAAACACCATATATTTT. Protein sequence: CASRSVEGNTIYF.

The chain links TRBV9 to TRBJ1-3; D is possibly TRBD1 (5 bases). The V gene lost 6 bases and the J gene lost 0 bases, with 13 bases spanning the gap. Germline CDR1 is SGDLS and CDR2 is YYNGEE. This CDR3 is 15 amino acids long. CDR3 region: CASTLGGGSGNTIYF. The DNA for the CDR3 is TGTGCCAGCACCCTGGGGGGGGGCTCTGGAAACACCATATATTTT.

This clone has a single count. The gene calls are TRBV30 and TRBJ1-4; a weak D match, TRBD1 (5 bases). The CDR3 loop spans 14 amino acids. The germline V gene has CDR1 GTSNPN and CDR2 SVGIG (reference sequence). V was pared by 0 bases and J by 8 bases, with 13 bases between. CDR3 DNA: TGTGCCTGGAGTGTACAGGTGACAGAAGAAAAACTGTTTTTT. Its protein is CAWSVQVTEEKLFF.